These 3 T cell receptor beta chains were all obtained from the same sample, sequenced in a study of regulatory T cells in long-lasting Graves disease. The time point was: newly diagnosed GD, antithyroid drugs for less than 3 months. RNA extracted from PBMCs served as the sequencing template. Construction of the TCR beta libraries employed iRepertoire HTBI primers in conjunction with Arm-PCR of CDR3 regions. Via MiXCR, TCRdb re-called the multiplex PCR reads, giving one row per CDR3 protein. The table records around 420,000 distinct CDR3 sequences, 15% to 17% of them present only once. The specimen was peripheral blood mononuclear cells (PBMCs), collected at new diagnosis, from a patient treated with antithyroid drugs. These receptors came from a female donor with Graves disease.

There are many counts of this clonotype. The chain has TRBV5-1 and TRBJ1-1; tentatively, D is TRBD1 (5 bases). Germline V lookup: CDR1 SGHRS, CDR2 YFSETQ. CDR3 length equals 14 residues. V lost 5 bases and J 1 base, leaving 12 bases between the germline ends. Written as DNA, the CDR3 is TGCGCCAGCAGTCCCGACAGCCCGAACACTGAAGCTTTCTTT. It is translated as CASSPDSPNTEAFF.

This clonotype was found many times. The rearrangement joins TRBV2 to TRBJ1-1; D gene unclear. V dropped 1 base and J dropped 1 base, with 4 bases sitting between them. The CDR3 runs to 13 residues. The germline V gene encodes CDR1 SNHLY and CDR2 FYNNEI. Written as DNA, the CDR3 is TGTGCCAGCAGTGAAGGGGAGAACACTGAAGCTTTCTTT. Translated: CASSEGENTEAFF.

This clonotype was counted at least ten times. The CDR3: CASSLAGGGGSYGYTF. In DNA form, the CDR3 reads TGTGCCAGCAGCTTAGCGGGTGGAGGGGGAAGCTATGGCTACACCTTC. The rearrangement joins TRBV7-2 to TRBJ1-2; D is perhaps TRBD1 (6 bases). From germline, CDR1 is SGHTA and CDR2 FQGNSA. V shed 0 bases and J shed 4 bases, with 15 bases lying between them. CDR3 length equals 16 residues.